This T cell receptor beta chain was captured by sequencing in a study of breast tumors, draining lymph nodes, adjacent tissues. CDR1 is MNHNY and CDR2 is SVGAGI in the germline V gene (reference sequence). This CDR3 is 16 amino acids long. This clonotype showed up just a few times. The junction departs from the called germline gene at one end, perhaps through a read error. Breast cancer patients provided tissue from their axillary draining lymph nodes. Using its own MiXCR run on the multiplex PCR reads, TCRdb lists one record per CDR3 protein. The repertoire consists of around 190,000 distinct CDR3 sequences, with 25% to 40% occurring once and the leading ten covering about 4.5%.

The clonotype comes from a female donor with breast cancer. Some clones in this sample may be carry-over from other donors' samples. Sequences were obtained from axillary lymph node tissue. The chain combines TRBV6-6 with TRBJ2-7; 12 bases match TRBD1. The DNA of the CDR3 is TGTGCCAGCAGTCACTCCCCCCGGGACAGGGGGCACGAGCAGTACTTC. Translation gives CASSHSPRDRGHEQYF.